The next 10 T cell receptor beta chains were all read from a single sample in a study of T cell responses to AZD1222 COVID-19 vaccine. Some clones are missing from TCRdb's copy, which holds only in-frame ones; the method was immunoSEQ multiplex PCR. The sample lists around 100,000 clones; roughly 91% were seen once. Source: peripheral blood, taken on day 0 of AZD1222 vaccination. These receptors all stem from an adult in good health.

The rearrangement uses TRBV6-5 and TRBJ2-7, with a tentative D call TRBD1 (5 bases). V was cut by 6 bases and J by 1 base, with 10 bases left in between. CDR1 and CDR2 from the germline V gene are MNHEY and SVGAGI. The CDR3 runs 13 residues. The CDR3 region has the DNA TGTGCCAGCAGAAGGGGCAGTTCCTACGAGCAGTACTTC. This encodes CASRRGSSYEQYF.

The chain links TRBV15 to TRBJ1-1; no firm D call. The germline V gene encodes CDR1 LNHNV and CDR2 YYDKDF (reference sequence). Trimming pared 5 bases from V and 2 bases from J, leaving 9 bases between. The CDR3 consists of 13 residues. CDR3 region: CATSGQVNTEAFF. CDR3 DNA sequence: TGTGCCACCAGCGGTCAGGTCAACACTGAAGCTTTCTTT. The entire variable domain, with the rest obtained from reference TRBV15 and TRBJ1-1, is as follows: DAMVIQNPRYQVTQFGKPVTLSCSQTLNHNVMYWYQQKSSQAPKLLFHYYDKDFNNEADTPDNFQSRRPNTSFCFLDIRSPGLGDTAMYLCATSGQVNTEAFFGQGTRLTVV.

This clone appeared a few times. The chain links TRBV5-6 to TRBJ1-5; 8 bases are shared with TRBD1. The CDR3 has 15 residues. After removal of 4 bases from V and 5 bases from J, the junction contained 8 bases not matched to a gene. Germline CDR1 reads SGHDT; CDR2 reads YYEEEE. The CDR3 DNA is TGTGCCAGCAGCCGGACAGGGAAAGTCGATCAGCCCCAGCATTTT. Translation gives CASSRTGKVDQPQHF.

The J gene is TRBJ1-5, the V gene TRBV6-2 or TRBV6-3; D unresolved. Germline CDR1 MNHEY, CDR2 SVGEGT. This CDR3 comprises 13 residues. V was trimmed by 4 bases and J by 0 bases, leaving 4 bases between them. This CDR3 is CASSWHSNQPQHF. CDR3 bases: TGTGCCAGCAGTTGGCATAGCAATCAGCCCCAGCATTTT.

Written as DNA, the CDR3 is TGTGCCAGCAGCTTAGCCCGGGAGAGCGATGAGCAGTTCTTC. Its translation: CASSLARESDEQFF. This sequence joins TRBV7-6 and TRBJ2-1; maybe TRBD2 (6 bases). V was trimmed by 0 bases and J by 8 bases, leaving 11 bases between them. The CDR3 is 14 amino acids. The V gene's germline CDR1 is SGHVS and CDR2 FNYEAQ.

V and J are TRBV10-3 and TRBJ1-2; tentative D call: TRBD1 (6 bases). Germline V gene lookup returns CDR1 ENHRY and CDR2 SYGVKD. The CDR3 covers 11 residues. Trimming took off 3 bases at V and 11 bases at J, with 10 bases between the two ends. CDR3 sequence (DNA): TGTGCCATCAGTGACGGCAGGGGTTACACCTTC. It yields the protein CAISDGRGYTF.

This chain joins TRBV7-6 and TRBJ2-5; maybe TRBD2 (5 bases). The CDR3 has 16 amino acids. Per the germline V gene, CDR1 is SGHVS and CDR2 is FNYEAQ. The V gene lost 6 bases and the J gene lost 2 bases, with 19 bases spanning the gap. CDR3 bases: TGTGCCAGCAGACCCCGGGTGGCTAGCAGACAAGAGACCCAGTACTTC. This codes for CASRPRVASRQETQYF.

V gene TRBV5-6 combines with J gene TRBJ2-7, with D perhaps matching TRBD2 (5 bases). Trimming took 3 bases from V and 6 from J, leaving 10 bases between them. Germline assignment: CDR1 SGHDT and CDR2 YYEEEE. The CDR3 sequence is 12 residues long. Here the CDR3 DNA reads TGTGCCAGCAGCTACTGGGCGGGCGAGCAGTACTTC. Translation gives CASSYWAGEQYF. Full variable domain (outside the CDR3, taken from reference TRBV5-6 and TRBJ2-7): DAGVTQSPTHLIKTRGQQVTLRCSPKSGHDTVSWYQQALGQGPQFIFQYYEEEERQRGNFPDRFSGHQFPNYSSELNVNALLLGDSALYLCASSYWAGEQYFGPGTRLTVT.

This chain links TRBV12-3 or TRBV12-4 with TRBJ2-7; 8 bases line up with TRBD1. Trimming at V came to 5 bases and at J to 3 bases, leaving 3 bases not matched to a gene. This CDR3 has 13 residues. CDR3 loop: CASSLGQGYEQYF. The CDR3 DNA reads TGTGCCAGCAGTCTTGGACAGGGCTACGAGCAGTACTTC.

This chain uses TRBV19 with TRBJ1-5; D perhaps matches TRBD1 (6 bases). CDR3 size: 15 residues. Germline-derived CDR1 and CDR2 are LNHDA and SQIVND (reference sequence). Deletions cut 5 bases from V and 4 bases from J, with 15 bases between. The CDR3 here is CASSHERGGNQPQHF. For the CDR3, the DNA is TGTGCCAGTAGTCACGAAAGGGGGGGGAATCAGCCCCAGCATTTT.